This TCR beta chain was obtained from a study of T cells in localized non-small cell lung cancer. Findings and caveats of the study: Appearing in adjacent lung were a median about 60 of the top 100 tumor clones. Uninvolved adjacent lung, not tumor, had the highest T cell clonality. The tumor had only one region sequenced, so heterogeneity remains possible.

Adjacent lung, free of atypia, was sampled at least 2 cm from the tumor margin. Measured with immunoSEQ multiplex PCR; TCRdb has only the in-frame clones, and not every one. The sample yields about 1,700 clones, less than 30% seen once. Turning to this clone: Its matching antigen is unknown.

The CDR3 is made up of 13 amino acids. CDR1 is MDHEN and CDR2 is SYDVKM in the germline V gene. V dropped 6 bases and J dropped 3 bases, with 11 bases sitting between them. Sequenced here: normal lung tissue next to the tumor, sampled before any cancer treatment. The TCR comes from a female donor older than 55 with stage I lung adenocarcinoma. V usage is TRBV28 and J usage is TRBJ2-5, with D unresolved. As DNA, the CDR3 is TGTGCCAGCAGCCCGTATATCGAAGAGACCCAGTACTTC. Its translation is CASSPYIEETQYF. The full variable domain, in which reference TRBV28 and TRBJ2-5 provide the parts outside the CDR3, is DVKVTQSSRYLVKRTGEKVFLECVQDMDHENMFWYRQDPGLGLRLIYFSYDVKMKEKGDIPEGYSVSREKKERFSLILESASTNQTSMYLCASSPYIEETQYFGPGTRLLVL.